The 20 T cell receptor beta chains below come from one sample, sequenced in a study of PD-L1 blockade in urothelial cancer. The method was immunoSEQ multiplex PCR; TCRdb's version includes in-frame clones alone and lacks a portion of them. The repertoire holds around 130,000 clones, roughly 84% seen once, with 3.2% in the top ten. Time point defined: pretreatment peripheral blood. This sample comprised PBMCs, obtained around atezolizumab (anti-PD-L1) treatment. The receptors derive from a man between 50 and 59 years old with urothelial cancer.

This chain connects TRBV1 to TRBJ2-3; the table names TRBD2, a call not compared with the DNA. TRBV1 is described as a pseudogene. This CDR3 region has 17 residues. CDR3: CTSSQRGSGSSTDTQYF. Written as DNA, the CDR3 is TGCACCAGCAGCCAACGAGGTAGCGGGAGCTCTACAGATACGCAGTATTTT.

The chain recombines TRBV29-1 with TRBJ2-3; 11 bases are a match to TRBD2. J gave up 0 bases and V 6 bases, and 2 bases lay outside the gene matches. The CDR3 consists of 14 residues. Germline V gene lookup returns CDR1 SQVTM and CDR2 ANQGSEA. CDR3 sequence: CSVRTSGSTDTQYF. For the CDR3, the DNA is TGCAGCGTAAGGACTAGCGGGAGCACAGATACGCAGTATTTT.

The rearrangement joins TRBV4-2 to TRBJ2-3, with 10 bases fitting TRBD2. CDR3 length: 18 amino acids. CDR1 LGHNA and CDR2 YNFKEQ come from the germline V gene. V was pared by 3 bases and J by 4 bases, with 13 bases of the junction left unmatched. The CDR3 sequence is CASSQAALVAGGADTQYF. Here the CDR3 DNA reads TGTGCCAGCAGCCAGGCCGCGTTGGTAGCGGGGGGCGCAGATACGCAGTATTTT.

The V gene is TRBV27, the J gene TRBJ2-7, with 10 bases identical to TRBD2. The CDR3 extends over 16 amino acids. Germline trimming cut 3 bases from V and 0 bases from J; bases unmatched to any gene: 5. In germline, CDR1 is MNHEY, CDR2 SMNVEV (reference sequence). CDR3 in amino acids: CASSFPTSGPSYEQYF. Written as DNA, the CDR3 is TGTGCCAGCAGTTTCCCGACTAGCGGGCCCTCCTACGAGCAGTACTTC.

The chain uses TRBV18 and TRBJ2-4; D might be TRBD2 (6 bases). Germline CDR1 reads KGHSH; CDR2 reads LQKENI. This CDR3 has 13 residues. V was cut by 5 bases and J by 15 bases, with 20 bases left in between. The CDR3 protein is CASSDNREQRGYF. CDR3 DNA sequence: TGTGCCAGCTCAGACAACCGGGAGCAACGAGGGTACTTC.

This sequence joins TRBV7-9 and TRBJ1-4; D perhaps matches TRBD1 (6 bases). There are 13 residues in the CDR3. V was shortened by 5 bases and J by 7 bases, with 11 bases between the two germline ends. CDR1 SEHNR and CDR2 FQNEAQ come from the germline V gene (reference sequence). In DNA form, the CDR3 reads TGTGCCAGCAGCGGAACAGGGTTTGAAAAACTGTTTTTT. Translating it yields CASSGTGFEKLFF.

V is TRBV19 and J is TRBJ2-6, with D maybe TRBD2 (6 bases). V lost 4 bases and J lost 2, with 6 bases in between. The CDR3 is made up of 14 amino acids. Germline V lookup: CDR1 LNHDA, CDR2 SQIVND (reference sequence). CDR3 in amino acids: CASSTGAGANVLTF. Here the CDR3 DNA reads TGTGCCAGTAGTACGGGGGCTGGGGCCAACGTCCTGACTTTC.

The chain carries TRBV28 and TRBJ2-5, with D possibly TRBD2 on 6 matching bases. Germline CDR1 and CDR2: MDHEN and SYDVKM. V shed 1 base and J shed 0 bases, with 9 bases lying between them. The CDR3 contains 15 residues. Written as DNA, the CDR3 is TGTGCCAGCAGTTTATACGCGGGGAACCAAGAGACCCAGTACTTC. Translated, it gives CASSLYAGNQETQYF.

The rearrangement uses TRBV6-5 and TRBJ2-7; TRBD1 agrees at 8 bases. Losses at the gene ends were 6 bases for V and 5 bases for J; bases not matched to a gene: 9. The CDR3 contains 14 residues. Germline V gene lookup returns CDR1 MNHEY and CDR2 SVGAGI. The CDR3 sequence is CASRPDRGQNEQYF. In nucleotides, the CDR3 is TGTGCCAGCAGACCCGACAGGGGCCAAAACGAGCAGTACTTC.

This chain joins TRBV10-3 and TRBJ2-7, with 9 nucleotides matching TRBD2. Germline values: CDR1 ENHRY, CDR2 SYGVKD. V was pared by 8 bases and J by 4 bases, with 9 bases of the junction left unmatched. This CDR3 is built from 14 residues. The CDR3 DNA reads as TGTGCCATCGGCGGGGGGGACGTTCGGTACGAGCAGTACTTC. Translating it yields CAIGGGDVRYEQYF.

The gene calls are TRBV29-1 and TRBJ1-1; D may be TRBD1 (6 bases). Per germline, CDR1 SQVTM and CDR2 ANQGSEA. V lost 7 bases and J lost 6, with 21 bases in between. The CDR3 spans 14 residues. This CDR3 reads CSGLPRAGASEAFF. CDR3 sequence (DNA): TGCAGCGGCCTCCCGAGGGCGGGGGCATCTGAAGCTTTCTTT.

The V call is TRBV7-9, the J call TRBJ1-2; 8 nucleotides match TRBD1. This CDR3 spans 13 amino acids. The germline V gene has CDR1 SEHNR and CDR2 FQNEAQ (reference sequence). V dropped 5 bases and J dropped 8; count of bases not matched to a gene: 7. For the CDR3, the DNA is TGTGCCAGCAGCCGACAGGGGTCCGGCGGCTACACCTTC. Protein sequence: CASSRQGSGGYTF.

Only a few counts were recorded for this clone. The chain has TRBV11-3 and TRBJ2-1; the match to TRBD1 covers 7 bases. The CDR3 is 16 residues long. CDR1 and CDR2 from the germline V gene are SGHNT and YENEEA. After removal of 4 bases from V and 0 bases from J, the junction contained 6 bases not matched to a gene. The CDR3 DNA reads TGTGCCAGCAGCTCCACAGGGGCCAACTCCTACAATGAGCAGTTCTTC. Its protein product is CASSSTGANSYNEQFF.

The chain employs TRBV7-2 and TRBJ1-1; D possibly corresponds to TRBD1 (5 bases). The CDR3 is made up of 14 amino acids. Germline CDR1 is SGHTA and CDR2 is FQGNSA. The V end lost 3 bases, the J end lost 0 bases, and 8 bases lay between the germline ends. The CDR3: CASSFGQLNTEAFF. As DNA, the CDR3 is TGTGCCAGCAGCTTTGGACAATTGAACACTGAAGCTTTCTTT.

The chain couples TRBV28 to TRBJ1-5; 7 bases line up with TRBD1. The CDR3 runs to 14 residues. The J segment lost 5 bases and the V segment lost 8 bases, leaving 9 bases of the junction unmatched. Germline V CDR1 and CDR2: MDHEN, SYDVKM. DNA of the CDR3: TGTGCCAGCGCCTTCGGACAGGCCGATCAGCCCCAGCATTTT. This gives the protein CASAFGQADQPQHF.

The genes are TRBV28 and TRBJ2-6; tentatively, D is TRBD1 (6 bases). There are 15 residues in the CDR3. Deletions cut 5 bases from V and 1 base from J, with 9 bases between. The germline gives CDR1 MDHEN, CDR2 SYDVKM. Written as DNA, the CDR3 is TGTGCCAGCAGTCCAACAGGGTCTGGGGCCAACGTCCTGACTTTC. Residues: CASSPTGSGANVLTF. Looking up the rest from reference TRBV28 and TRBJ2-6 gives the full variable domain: DVKVTQSSRYLVKRTGEKVFLECVQDMDHENMFWYRQDPGLGLRLIYFSYDVKMKEKGDIPEGYSVSREKKERFSLILESASTNQTSMYLCASSPTGSGANVLTFGAGSRLTVL.

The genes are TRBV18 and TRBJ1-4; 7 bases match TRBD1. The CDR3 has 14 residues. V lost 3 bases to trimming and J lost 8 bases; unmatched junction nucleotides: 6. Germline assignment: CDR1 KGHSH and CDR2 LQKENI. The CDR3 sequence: CASSPDRVGEKLFF. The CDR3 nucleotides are TGTGCCAGCTCACCCGACAGGGTTGGGGAAAAACTGTTTTTT. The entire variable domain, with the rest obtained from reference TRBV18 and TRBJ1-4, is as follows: NAGVMQNPRHLVRRRGQEARLRCSPMKGHSHVYWYRQLPEEGLKFMVYLQKENIIDESGMPKERFSAEFPKEGPSILRIQQVVRGDSAAYFCASSPDRVGEKLFFGSGTQLSVL.

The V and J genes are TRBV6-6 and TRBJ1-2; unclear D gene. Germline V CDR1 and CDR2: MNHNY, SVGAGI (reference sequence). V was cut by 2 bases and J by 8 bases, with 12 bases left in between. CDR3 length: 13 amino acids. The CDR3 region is CASSYLFRGGYTF. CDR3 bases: TGTGCCAGCAGTTACCTCTTTCGGGGAGGCTACACCTTC.

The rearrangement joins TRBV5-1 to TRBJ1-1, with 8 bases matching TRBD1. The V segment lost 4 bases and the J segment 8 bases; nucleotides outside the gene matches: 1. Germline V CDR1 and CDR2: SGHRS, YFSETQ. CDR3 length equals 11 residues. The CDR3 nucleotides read TGCGCCAGCAGCGGGGACAGGGAAGCTTTCTTT. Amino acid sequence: CASSGDREAFF.

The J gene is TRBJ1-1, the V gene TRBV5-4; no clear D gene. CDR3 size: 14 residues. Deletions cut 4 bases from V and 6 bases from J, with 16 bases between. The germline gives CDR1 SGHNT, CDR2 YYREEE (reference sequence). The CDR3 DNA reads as TGTGCCAGCAGCGAGGGTAGGGTAAGAGCTGAAGCTTTCTTT. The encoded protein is CASSEGRVRAEAFF.